Listed below are T cell receptor beta chains from one sample, sequenced in a study of T cells in Graves' hyperthyroidism and ophthalmopathy. TCRdb passed the multiplex PCR reads through MiXCR, listing each CDR3 protein once. This table holds over 500,000 distinct CDR3 sequences, around 15% found once. Sequences were obtained from blood. These receptors were obtained from a middle-aged woman with Graves' hyperthyroidism. CDR3s include the opening cysteine and the closing phenylalanine or tryptophan. The D gene is left open where the match is weak. Clone size, where shown, is once, few, many, or a class for clones that have expanded.

abundance | j_gene | d_gene | v_gene | CDR3nt | CDR3aa
many | TRBJ2-3 | - | TRBV28 | TGTGCCAGCAGCTTCAGGAGCACAGATACGCAGTATTTT | CASSFRSTDTQYF
many | TRBJ1-5 | - | TRBV18 | TGTGCCAGCTCACCATCGGGGAGCAGGGTGAGCAATCAGCCCCAGCATTTT | CASSPSGSRVSNQPQHF
- | TRBJ1-5 | - | TRBV7-2 | TGTGCCAGCAGCGCCCACAGCAACAGTCAGCCCCAGCATTTT | CASSAHSNSQPQHF
many | TRBJ1-1 | - | TRBV2 | TGTGCCAGCAACACAGGTCTCGGTGAAGCTTTCTTT | CASNTGLGEAFF
- | TRBJ2-2 | TRBD2 | TRBV12-3/TRBV12-4 | TGTGCCAGCAGTACCAAGCGGGAGGGCCCCGGGGAGCTGTTTTTT | CASSTKREGPGELFF
many | TRBJ1-2 | TRBD1 | TRBV6-1 | TGTGCCAGCAGTTACAGGACAGGGGACGGCTACACCTTC | CASSYRTGDGYTF
- | TRBJ2-5 | TRBD2 | TRBV29-1 | TGCAGCGTTGAGACTAGCGCTAAAGAGACCCAGTACTTC | CSVETSAKETQYF
many | TRBJ2-1 | TRBD2 | TRBV27 | TGTGCCAGCAGTTGGGAGGGACTTCTAAGCTCCTACAATGAGCAGTTCTTC | CASSWEGLLSSYNEQFF
many | TRBJ2-5 | TRBD1 | TRBV28 | TGTGCCAGCAGTTGGACAGGGGGCGGAGAGACCCAGTACTTC | CASSWTGGGETQYF
many | TRBJ2-3 | - | TRBV4-1 | TGTGCCAGCAGCCAGGATGGGGATACGCAGTATTTT | CASSQDGDTQYF
many | TRBJ2-7 | TRBD1 | TRBV24-1 | TGTGCCACCAGTGGAGCTACGGGACAGGGTACCCACGAGCAGTACTTC | CATSGATGQGTHEQYF
many | TRBJ1-5 | - | TRBV28 | TGTGCCAGCAGTCGGCAGGATGATCAGCCCCAGCATTTT | CASSRQDDQPQHF